Listed here are 18 T cell receptor beta chains from one sample, sequenced in a study of cytomegalovirus exposure and HLA in healthy donors. Assay used: immunoSEQ multiplex PCR; TCRdb lists only in-frame clones, some missing. The sample carries approximately 260,000 clones, 80% to 90% recorded once. Sequencing was carried out using PBMCs. The receptors stem from a woman between 18 and 29 years old in good health and CMV-seronegative.

This clone was counted a single time. The chain uses TRBV5-1 and TRBJ2-5, with D possibly TRBD1 on 6 matching bases. CDR1 and CDR2 (germline): SGHRS, YFSETQ. This CDR3 has 17 residues. V was shortened by 0 bases and J by 4 bases, with 19 bases between the two germline ends. CDR3 DNA: TGCGCCAGCAGCTTGGAGGGGCTCGCTCCCAGGGGAGAGACCCAGTACTTC. Protein: CASSLEGLAPRGETQYF.

As DNA, the CDR3 is TGTGCCAGCAGTGAAGCTACAGGGCGTGCAGATACGCAGTATTTT. Residues: CASSEATGRADTQYF. The chain carries TRBV6-1 and TRBJ2-3; D might be TRBD1 (6 bases). Germline V gene data show CDR1 as MNHNS and CDR2 as SASEGT. Trimming removed 0 bases at V and 4 bases at J, with 11 bases between. The CDR3 loop spans 15 amino acids.

The rearrangement joins TRBV5-1 to TRBJ2-1; 8 bases map to TRBD1. Germline assignment: CDR1 SGHRS and CDR2 YFSETQ. CDR3 size: 17 residues. V lost 2 bases to trimming and J lost 0 bases; unmatched junction nucleotides: 7. CDR3 amino acids: CASSFRQQGDSYNEQFF. CDR3 nucleotides: TGCGCCAGCAGCTTCCGGCAACAGGGGGACTCCTACAATGAGCAGTTCTTC. Combining the CDR3 with reference TRBV5-1 and TRBJ2-1 gives the whole variable domain KAGVTQTPRYLIKTRGQQVTLSCSPISGHRSVSWYQQTPGQGLQFLFEYFSETQRNKGNFPGRFSGRQFSNSRSEMNVSTLELGDSALYLCASSFRQQGDSYNEQFFGPGTRLTVL.

CDR3 sequence (DNA): TGTGCCAGCAGCTCACAACACAGGGGGAGCACCGGGGAGCTGTTTTTT. It yields the protein CASSSQHRGSTGELFF. J is TRBJ2-2 and V is TRBV9; 8 nucleotides match TRBD1. The germline V gene has CDR1 SGDLS and CDR2 YYNGEE. This CDR3 is built from 16 residues. V shed 4 bases and J 4 bases; nucleotides not matched to a gene: 9.

V is TRBV6-5 and J is TRBJ1-4; D is ambiguous. The CDR3 spans 14 residues. The germline V and J ends were trimmed by 5 bases and 7 bases, with 14 bases remaining between them. Germline CDR1 and CDR2: MNHEY and SVGAGI. The CDR3 is CASSPGSRGEKLFF. The CDR3 region has the DNA TGTGCCAGCAGTCCCGGGAGCCGGGGTGAAAAACTGTTTTTT.

The chain employs TRBV29-1 and TRBJ2-2; D gene unclear. Trimming stripped 4 bases from V and 0 bases from J, with 9 bases between. Germline values: CDR1 SQVTM, CDR2 ANQGSEA. The CDR3 totals 14 residues. CDR3 sequence (DNA): TGCAGCGTTGTAGCCGAAGCGAACACCGGGGAGCTGTTTTTT. Its protein product is CSVVAEANTGELFF.

The rearrangement uses TRBV6-4 and TRBJ1-1; D is undetermined. The V gene lost 4 bases and the J gene lost 4 bases, with 13 bases spanning the gap. The CDR3 contains 14 residues. Germline V lookup: CDR1 MRHNA, CDR2 SNTAGT. CDR3 residues: CASSASRAGTEAFF. In nucleotides, the CDR3 is TGTGCCAGCAGTGCCTCTCGGGCGGGCACTGAAGCTTTCTTT.

V gene TRBV4-3 combines with J gene TRBJ1-1; 8 bases match TRBD1. Germline CDR1 is LGHNA and CDR2 is YSLEER. The CDR3 runs 15 residues. Losses at the gene ends were 4 bases for V and 5 bases for J; bases not matched to a gene: 9. CDR3 sequence: CASSPRGQGGTEAFF. As DNA, the CDR3 is TGCGCCAGCAGCCCCCGCGGACAGGGCGGGACTGAAGCTTTCTTT.

CDR3 sequence: CASSLPGQPNTEAFF. In DNA, the CDR3 is TGCGCCAGCAGCCTCCCGGGACAGCCGAACACTGAAGCTTTCTTT. The chain links TRBV4-1 to TRBJ1-1; 7 nucleotides agree with TRBD1. The CDR3 runs 15 residues. Germline CDR1 MGHRA, CDR2 YSYEKL. Trimming took 4 bases from V and 1 from J; bases not matched to a gene: 6.

J is TRBJ2-6 and V is TRBV27; 7 bases match TRBD1. Trimming removed 7 bases from V and 4 bases from J; junction bases left unmatched: 7. This CDR3 region has 15 residues. The germline gives CDR1 MNHEY, CDR2 SMNVEV (reference sequence). The CDR3 region has the DNA TGTGCCAGCACGCAGGGGACAGCGGGGGCCAACGTCCTGACTTTC. It encodes CASTQGTAGANVLTF.

This clone came up a few times. The chain combines TRBV19 with TRBJ2-2; D unclear. V lost 6 bases and J 5 bases, leaving 7 bases between the germline ends. This CDR3 region has 12 residues. Germline CDR1 is LNHDA and CDR2 is SQIVND (reference sequence). The CDR3 loop is CASRWRTGELFF. The CDR3 region has the DNA TGTGCCAGTAGGTGGCGGACCGGGGAGCTGTTTTTT.

This clone has a handful of counts. J is TRBJ2-7 and V is TRBV5-8, with TRBD2 matching 12 bases. Trimming at V came to 4 bases and at J to 0 bases, leaving 2 bases not matched to a gene. CDR3 length equals 15 residues. Germline V gene data show CDR1 as SGHTS and CDR2 as YDEGEE. The CDR3 loop reads CASSPGLAGSYEQYF. CDR3 coding DNA: TGTGCCAGCAGCCCGGGACTAGCGGGCTCCTACGAGCAGTACTTC.

This chain uses TRBV5-4 with TRBJ2-7, with 10 bases aligning to TRBD2. V was pared by 5 bases and J by 2 bases, with 7 bases of the junction left unmatched. This CDR3 is 15 amino acids long. The V gene's germline CDR1 is SGHNT and CDR2 YYREEE (reference sequence). CDR3 residues: CASSLTSGMAYEQYF. CDR3 DNA sequence: TGTGCCAGCAGTTTAACTAGCGGGATGGCCTACGAGCAGTACTTC.

The CDR3 DNA is TGCGCCAGCAGCTTTCAGCGGTCCTACGAGCAGTACTTC. Translation: CASSFQRSYEQYF. The genes are TRBV5-1 and TRBJ2-7; maybe TRBD2 (5 bases). CDR3 size: 13 residues. The germline gives CDR1 SGHRS, CDR2 YFSETQ. Between the trimmed V and J ends, which lost 2 bases and 1 base, there was a span of 7 bases.

J is TRBJ1-2 and V is TRBV7-9, with a tentative D call TRBD1 (5 bases). This CDR3 contains 15 residues. The V end lost 3 bases, the J end lost 0 bases, and 11 bases lay between the germline ends. The germline V gene has CDR1 SEHNR and CDR2 FQNEAQ (reference sequence). As DNA, the CDR3 is TGTGCCAGCAGCTTCGCAGACAGAGCTAACTATGGCTACACCTTC. Its protein is CASSFADRANYGYTF.

This CDR3 is CASSLGPGWQYF. As DNA, the CDR3 is TGTGCCAGCAGCTTAGGGCCAGGGTGGCAGTACTTC. The J gene is TRBJ2-7, the V gene TRBV7-9, with D maybe TRBD1 (5 bases). The ends were cut back, 1 base at V and 9 bases at J, with 10 bases in the middle. From germline, CDR1 is SEHNR and CDR2 FQNEAQ (reference sequence). The CDR3 sequence is 12 residues long.

The chain recombines TRBV2 with TRBJ1-2, with D uncertain. The CDR3 runs to 14 residues. V was clipped by 3 bases and J by 4 bases, with 12 bases between them. Germline V gene data show CDR1 as SNHLY and CDR2 as FYNNEI. CDR3 region: CASSDFEGFYGYTF. The CDR3 nucleotides read TGTGCCAGCAGTGATTTCGAGGGATTCTATGGCTACACCTTC.

The chain is built from TRBV9 and TRBJ2-7, with 7 bases that match TRBD2. Trimming cost V 0 bases and J 2 bases; bases outside gene matches: 8. Germline V gene lookup returns CDR1 SGDLS and CDR2 YYNGEE. The CDR3 length is 16 residues. Here the CDR3 reads CASSVEGSGLTYEQYF. The CDR3 region has the DNA TGTGCCAGCAGCGTAGAGGGTAGCGGGCTAACCTACGAGCAGTACTTC.